The 17 T cell receptor beta chains below all came from one sample that was sequenced in a study of CD8+CD57+ T cells in acquired aplastic anemia. TCR beta VDJ combinations and CDR3 sequences were profiled from genomic DNA. MiXCR, applied by TCRdb to the reads, yields one record per CDR3 protein. The sample shows some 170,000 distinct CDR3 sequences, around half of them seen only once. Flow cytometry had shown expanded CD8+CD57+ cells in the patients chosen for sequencing. The sequenced sample was sorted CD4+, CD8+, or CD8+CD57+ T cells (not recorded which) from PBMCs. All receptors come from a human donor with aplastic anemia.

Many counts were recorded for this clonotype. This chain connects TRBV11-2 to TRBJ1-4; weak D call: TRBD1 (5 bases). This CDR3 region has 17 residues. Germline values: CDR1 SGHAT, CDR2 FQNNGV. The germline V and J ends were trimmed by 1 base and 8 bases, with 20 bases remaining between them. This chain's CDR3 is CASSLGFKGRAAEKLFF. DNA of the CDR3: TGTGCCAGCAGCTTAGGATTTAAAGGCAGGGCAGCCGAAAAACTGTTTTTT. The entire variable domain, with the rest obtained from reference TRBV11-2 and TRBJ1-4, is as follows: EAGVAQSPRYKIIEKRQSVAFWCNPISGHATLYWYQQILGQGPKLLIQFQNNGVVDDSQLPKDRFSAERLKGVDSTLKIQPAKLEDSAVYLCASSLGFKGRAAEKLFFGSGTQLSVL.

In its sample, this clonotype was seen many times. This chain links TRBV20-1 with TRBJ2-3; weak D call: TRBD1 (7 bases). Germline loops: CDR1 DFQATT, CDR2 SNEGSKA (reference sequence). The CDR3 is 16 amino acids. V was pared by 1 base and J by 6 bases, with 20 bases between. CDR3 sequence: CSARASRTIRGDTQYF. Here the CDR3 DNA reads TGCAGTGCTAGAGCCTCTCGGACTATCAGGGGGGATACGCAGTATTTT.

This clonotype was counted ten times or more. The chain couples TRBV4-2 to TRBJ1-2; perhaps TRBD1 as D (5 bases). Trimming removed 1 base from V and 4 bases from J, with 10 bases in between. The CDR3 consists of 14 residues. Germline V lookup: CDR1 LGHNA, CDR2 YNFKEQ. CDR3 protein: CASSQAGDGYGYTF. The CDR3 DNA follows: TGTGCCAGCAGCCAAGCCGGGGACGGCTATGGCTACACCTTC.

With respect to this clonotype: Given a much more abundant clone one base away, this may be a read error. Given the absence of the conserved phenylalanine or tryptophan at the CDR3 end, a read error is likely. The rearrangement uses TRBV11-2 and TRBJ2-3; D might be TRBD2 (6 bases). The length of the CDR3 is 15 residues. Trimming pared 5 bases from V and 0 bases from J, leaving 12 bases between. The germline gives CDR1 SGHAT, CDR2 FQNNGV. For the CDR3, the DNA is TGTGCCAGCAGCAGAGGGACTCCGAGCACAGATACGCAGTATCTT. The encoded protein is CASSRGTPSTDTQYL.

The chain is built from TRBV19 and TRBJ2-2; D is perhaps TRBD1 (7 bases). CDR1 is LNHDA and CDR2 is SQIVND in the germline V gene (reference sequence). The CDR3 has 15 amino acids. Trimming shortened V by 6 bases and J by 7 bases, and 18 bases separated the two germline ends. The CDR3, as DNA: TGTGCCAGTAGCCCCGACAGGGAGGAGCGCGGGGAGCTGTTTTTT. This sequence encodes CASSPDREERGELFF.

This clonotype occurred a few times. This chain uses TRBV2 with TRBJ1-1; D not certain. The CDR3 extends over 15 amino acids. V gave up 7 bases and J gave up 1 base, with 16 bases separating them. Germline V CDR1 and CDR2: SNHLY, FYNNEI. The CDR3 DNA follows: TGTGCCAGCAAGTTGGGGTCGGGGAGGAACACTGAAGCTTTCTTT. This translates into CASKLGSGRNTEAFF.

V and J are TRBV18 and TRBJ1-2; D perhaps matches TRBD1 (5 bases). The germline V and J ends were trimmed by 3 bases and 4 bases, with 12 bases remaining between them. The CDR3 has 14 residues. Looked up from germline, CDR1 is KGHSH and CDR2 is LQKENI. CDR3 nucleotide sequence: TGTGCCAGCTCACCGGGGCCGTCTGCCTATGGCTACACCTTC. Amino acid sequence: CASSPGPSAYGYTF.

The sample holds many counts of this clonotype. The chain combines TRBV7-9 with TRBJ2-5, with a tentative D call TRBD1 (6 bases). V was shortened by 7 bases and J by 2 bases, with 26 bases between the two germline ends. This CDR3 has 18 amino acids. Germline V gene sequence: CDR1 SEHNR, CDR2 FQNEAQ (reference sequence). The CDR3 coding sequence is TGTGCCAGCACCATTCAAAGGACAGCCACTAAAACTCAAGAGACCCAGTACTTC. Amino acids: CASTIQRTATKTQETQYF.

This clonotype was seen ten or more times. This rearrangement joins TRBV12-3 or TRBV12-4 to TRBJ2-1; 13 bases align to TRBD2. The length of the CDR3 is 13 residues. V lost 7 bases and J lost 15; bases outside the gene matches: 9. CDR3 DNA sequence: TGTGCCAGCATTTTCGGGACTAGCGGGGTTCGGTTCTTC. It translates to CASIFGTSGVRFF.

In this sample, this clonotype turned up a few times. The chain is built from TRBV3-1 and TRBJ1-5; a weak D match, TRBD1 (5 bases). Germline CDR1 reads LGHDT; CDR2 reads YNNKEL (reference sequence). The CDR3 is 16 amino acids. V was trimmed by 5 bases and J by 4 bases, leaving 18 bases between them. Written as DNA, the CDR3 is TGTGCCAGCAGCGTCTACTCCGGGACGGATAATCAGCCCCAGCATTTT. Translated: CASSVYSGTDNQPQHF.

This clonotype was observed many times. The chain is built from TRBV5-1 and TRBJ2-1; TRBD1 matches 7 bases. In germline, CDR1 is SGHRS, CDR2 YFSETQ. The trim removed 4 bases at V and 0 bases at J, leaving 4 bases unmatched. CDR3 length equals 15 residues. CDR3 protein: CASSAYRGSYNEQFF. In nucleotides, the CDR3 is TGCGCCAGCAGCGCCTACAGGGGCTCCTACAATGAGCAGTTCTTC.

This clonotype has ten or more counts. This chain connects TRBV19 to TRBJ1-5; perhaps TRBD1 as D (6 bases). Looked up from germline, CDR1 is LNHDA and CDR2 is SQIVND (reference sequence). The ends were cut back, 6 bases at V and 7 bases at J, with 13 bases in the middle. The CDR3 has 13 amino acids. CDR3 region: CASRQGSGQPQHF. The CDR3 DNA follows: TGTGCCAGTAGACAGGGATCCGGCCAGCCCCAGCATTTT.

This clonotype came up a few times. The chain is built from TRBV18 and TRBJ2-7; TRBD2 matches at 7 bases. Losses at the gene ends were 4 bases for V and 2 bases for J; bases not matched to a gene: 8. This CDR3 spans 15 amino acids. Germline CDR1 is KGHSH and CDR2 is LQKENI. This chain's CDR3 is CASSLAGDPTYEQYF. The CDR3 coding sequence is TGTGCCAGCTCACTCGCGGGGGACCCGACCTACGAGCAGTACTTC. Full variable domain (missing parts from reference TRBV18 and TRBJ2-7): NAGVMQNPRHLVRRRGQEARLRCSPMKGHSHVYWYRQLPEEGLKFMVYLQKENIIDESGMPKERFSAEFPKEGPSILRIQQVVRGDSAAYFCASSLAGDPTYEQYFGPGTRLTVT.

With respect to this clonotype: The junction departs from the called germline gene at one end, perhaps through a read error. The V gene is TRBV7-2, the J gene TRBJ2-7, with TRBD2 identical over 7 bases. The CDR3 runs 14 residues. Per the germline V gene, CDR1 is SGHTA and CDR2 is FQGNSA. The CDR3 nucleotides read TGCGCCAGCAGCTTCGGGAGCGGGGTGAGCGAGCAGTACTTC. Translated, it gives CASSFGSGVSEQYF.

The chain combines TRBV10-3 with TRBJ1-6, with no clear D. Germline values: CDR1 ENHRY, CDR2 SYGVKD. This CDR3 comprises 16 residues. V was pared by 5 bases and J by 5 bases, with 16 bases between. The CDR3 spells CAISWIGDINNSPLHF. The CDR3 DNA reads TGTGCCATCAGTTGGATAGGAGACATCAATAATTCACCCCTCCACTTT.

The chain has TRBV11-3 and TRBJ2-5; TRBD1 is a possible D gene (6 bases). V dropped 1 base and J dropped 7 bases, with 10 bases sitting between them. CDR3 size: 13 residues. The germline V gene has CDR1 SGHNT and CDR2 YENEEA. The CDR3 region has the DNA TGTGCCAGCAGCTTAGGCCAGGGGAGGACCCAGTACTTC. It codes for CASSLGQGRTQYF. Full variable domain (missing parts from reference TRBV11-3 and TRBJ2-5): EAGVVQSPRYKIIEKKQPVAFWCNPISGHNTLYWYLQNLGQGPELLIRYENEEAVDDSQLPKDRFSAERLKGVDSTLKIQPAELGDSAVYLCASSLGQGRTQYFGPGTRLLVL.

This clonotype was detected only a few times. This rearrangement joins TRBV24-1 to TRBJ2-1; no firm D call. The germline V gene encodes CDR1 KGHDR and CDR2 SFDVKD. The germline V and J ends were trimmed by 3 bases and 5 bases, with 13 bases remaining between them. The CDR3 loop spans 15 amino acids. DNA for the CDR3: TGTGCCACCAGTGATCCCGCGGATCCGAACAATGAGCAGTTCTTC. This sequence encodes CATSDPADPNNEQFF.